The 3 T cell receptor beta chains reported below all come from one sample, sequenced in a study of beta chain features in type 1 diabetes. Every isolated RNA sample was fully reverse transcribed, so sequencing captured expressed TCRB transcripts. Sequenced by immunoSEQ multiplex PCR; TCRdb stores in-frame clones only, minus some. The sample shows nearly 250,000 clones, roughly 70% of them seen only once. Sequencing was done on a sample of naive CD4+ T cells from blood. The receptor source for this set is a man aged 30 to 39 in good health.

This clone was recorded a few times. The chain combines TRBV30 with TRBJ1-2; D remains ambiguous. Trimming shortened V by 2 bases and J by 5 bases, and 12 bases separated the two germline ends. CDR1 and CDR2 (germline): GTSNPN, SVGIG (reference sequence). This CDR3 has 13 residues. DNA for the CDR3: TGTGCCTGGAGTTTTACGGGAGAATATGGCTACACCTTC. Its protein is CAWSFTGEYGYTF.

V usage is TRBV4-3 and J usage is TRBJ2-1; the match to TRBD2 covers 9 bases. The CDR3 has 16 residues. The germline V gene encodes CDR1 LGHNA and CDR2 YSLEER. The junction had 7 bases not matched to a gene; V was cut back by 0 bases and J by 7 bases. CDR3 DNA: TGCGCCAGCAGCCAAGACGGGTTAGCGGGAGTTAATGAGCAGTTCTTC. Translation: CASSQDGLAGVNEQFF.

This clone came up a few times. CDR3 in amino acids: CAIRPPGNEQFF. Here the CDR3 DNA reads TGTGCCATCAGACCACCTGGGAATGAGCAGTTCTTC. The chain is built from TRBV10-3 and TRBJ2-1; D remains unclear. The CDR3 is made up of 12 amino acids. V was clipped by 6 bases and J by 7 bases, with 10 bases between them. CDR1 is ENHRY, CDR2 SYGVKD, per germline.